The next 25 T cell receptor beta chains were all read from a single sample in a study of beta chain features in type 1 diabetes. Isolated RNA was reverse transcribed in full, so expressed TCRB transcripts were sequenced. Sequencing was performed with immunoSEQ multiplex PCR; in TCRdb, only in-frame clones are kept and a portion is missing. The data show fewer than 500,000 clones, with 11% to 15% seen just once and less than 0.04% held by the top ten. Sequenced input: naive CD4+ T cells from blood. The receptors shown here come from a man aged 25-45 years in good health.

Comments on this clone: Other DNA sequences of this sample code for an identical CDR3. The chain is built from TRBV7-9 and TRBJ1-5; no firm D call. CDR3 length equals 13 residues. V shed 3 bases and J shed 0 bases, with 3 bases lying between them. Germline V gene data show CDR1 as SEHNR and CDR2 as FQNEAQ (reference sequence). CDR3 DNA: TGTGCCAGCAGCTTGGATAGCAATCAGCCCCAGCATTTT. Its protein product is CASSLDSNQPQHF.

This rearrangement joins TRBV15 to TRBJ2-1; D is unclear. CDR3 size: 13 residues. Per germline, CDR1 LNHNV and CDR2 YYDKDF (reference sequence). Trimming pared 0 bases from V and 7 bases from J, leaving 7 bases between. The CDR3 protein is CATSRDVINEQFF. For the CDR3, the DNA is TGTGCCACCAGCAGAGATGTTATAAATGAGCAGTTCTTC.

The chain uses TRBV19 and TRBJ2-2; 7 bases agree with TRBD1. Germline V gene lookup returns CDR1 LNHDA and CDR2 SQIVND (reference sequence). Trimming removed 7 bases from V and 5 bases from J; junction bases left unmatched: 13. The CDR3 has 16 residues. The CDR3 DNA is TGTGCCAGTAAGGGGACAGCGATTGGTGTGACCGGGGAGCTGTTTTTT. Residues: CASKGTAIGVTGELFF. The full variable domain, rest sourced from reference TRBV19 and TRBJ2-2, is DGGITQSPKYLFRKEGQNVTLSCEQNLNHDAMYWYRQDPGQGLRLIYYSQIVNDFQKGDIAEGYSVSREKKESFPLTVTSAQKNPTAFYLCASKGTAIGVTGELFFGEGSRLTVL.

This chain links TRBV7-3 with TRBJ2-3, with 9 bases lining up with TRBD2. Germline trimming cut 6 bases from V and 2 bases from J; bases unmatched to any gene: 6. This CDR3 spans 15 amino acids. Per germline, CDR1 SGHTA and CDR2 FQGTGA. CDR3 coding DNA: TGTGCCAGCAGTCTAGCGGGAACTCACACAGATACGCAGTATTTT. Protein: CASSLAGTHTDTQYF.

V usage is TRBV2 and J usage is TRBJ2-1, with TRBD2 matching over 11 bases. The CDR3 is made up of 15 amino acids. CDR1 and CDR2 from the germline V gene are SNHLY and FYNNEI. V was pared by 6 bases and J by 9 bases, with 10 bases of the junction left unmatched. The CDR3 coding sequence is TGTGCCAGCAGCCCGCTAGCGGGAGGTACGGTTGAGCAGTTCTTC. This sequence encodes CASSPLAGGTVEQFF.

The J gene is TRBJ2-1, the V gene TRBV10-3; TRBD2 agrees at 9 bases. V lost 8 bases and J lost 8; bases outside the gene matches: 10. Germline V gene sequence: CDR1 ENHRY, CDR2 SYGVKD. The CDR3 spans 14 residues. The CDR3 region has the DNA TGTGCCATCCAGGGACTAGCCTTGATCGATGAGCAGTTCTTC. This sequence encodes CAIQGLALIDEQFF.

This clone came up a few times. V gene TRBV29-1 combines with J gene TRBJ1-1, with D maybe TRBD1 (5 bases). Germline-derived CDR1 and CDR2 are SQVTM and ANQGSEA. This CDR3 has 16 amino acids. Deletions cut 6 bases from V and 0 bases from J, with 20 bases between. Here the CDR3 DNA reads TGCAGCGTGATTCTTCTGGGGGGAAGAGTGAACACTGAAGCTTTCTTT. This gives the protein CSVILLGGRVNTEAFF.

The rearrangement links TRBV7-2 to TRBJ2-5, with a weak D call TRBD1 (5 bases). The germline V gene has CDR1 SGHTA and CDR2 FQGNSA. The CDR3 spans 11 residues. Trimming left V 6 bases short and J 8 bases short, with 10 bases between. CDR3 DNA sequence: TGTGCCAGCAGAGCTCAGGGTACCCAGTACTTC. This sequence encodes CASRAQGTQYF.

The sample holds a few counts of this clone. Different DNA sequences within this sample yield the same CDR3. This chain uses TRBV7-3 with TRBJ2-5; no firm D call. CDR1 SGHTA and CDR2 FQGTGA come from the germline V gene. V dropped 5 bases and J dropped 4 bases, with 8 bases sitting between them. This CDR3 spans 12 amino acids. The DNA of the CDR3 is TGTGCCAGCAGCCTCGTGGGAGAGACCCAGTACTTC. Residues: CASSLVGETQYF.

This clone appeared a few times. J is TRBJ2-7 and V is TRBV6-5; the D is unclear. CDR1 and CDR2 from the germline V gene are MNHEY and SVGAGI. The CDR3 has 14 residues. Trimming left V 2 bases short and J 6 bases short, with 14 bases between. The CDR3 protein is CASSYQETPSEQYF. CDR3 DNA: TGTGCCAGCAGTTACCAGGAAACTCCTAGCGAGCAGTACTTC.

This clone has only a few counts. The CDR3 DNA is TGTGCCAGCAGTCGACAGATCCAAGAGACCCAGTACTTC. Protein: CASSRQIQETQYF. This chain connects TRBV6-5 to TRBJ2-5; tentatively, D is TRBD1 (5 bases). V shed 5 bases and J shed 1 base, with 8 bases lying between them. The V gene's germline CDR1 is MNHEY and CDR2 SVGAGI. This CDR3 spans 13 amino acids.

A few counts support this clone. The chain uses TRBV29-1 and TRBJ1-1; 10 nucleotides line up with TRBD1. The CDR3 extends over 15 amino acids. Germline CDR1 SQVTM, CDR2 ANQGSEA. J gave up 1 base and V 5 bases, and 7 bases lay outside the gene matches. The DNA for the CDR3 is TGCAGCGTTCGGGACAGGGGAGACAAGAACACTGAAGCTTTCTTT. Protein sequence: CSVRDRGDKNTEAFF.

This clone appeared a few times. This chain uses TRBV25-1 with TRBJ1-3, with 7 bases aligning to TRBD1. V was clipped by 3 bases and J by 3 bases; unmatched bases: 2. Germline-derived CDR1 and CDR2 are MGHDK and SYGVNS. This CDR3 is 14 amino acids long. CDR3 sequence: CASSDQGVGNTIYF. The CDR3 DNA follows: TGTGCCAGCAGTGACCAGGGGGTTGGAAACACCATATATTTT.

The chain carries TRBV9 and TRBJ2-1, with D tentatively TRBD2 (6 bases). The CDR3 has 15 residues. V lost 3 bases, J lost 7 bases, and 17 bases lay in between. Germline V gene sequence: CDR1 SGDLS, CDR2 YYNGEE. DNA for the CDR3: TGTGCCAGCAGCGAACGACTAGGTGCTGCAAATGAGCAGTTCTTC. Translation: CASSERLGAANEQFF.

This clone was seen a handful of times. In nucleotides, the CDR3 is TGCGCCAGCAAGCCGGGACAGGCTTTAGCTAACTATGGCTACACCTTC. Translated, it gives CASKPGQALANYGYTF. The chain has TRBV4-3 and TRBJ1-2; 8 bases are a match to TRBD1. The CDR3 extends over 16 amino acids. Germline V lookup: CDR1 LGHNA, CDR2 YSLEER. J was trimmed by 0 bases and V by 7 bases; bases with no gene match: 10.

The rearrangement links TRBV13 to TRBJ2-7; 9 nucleotides align to TRBD1. CDR1 and CDR2 from the germline V gene are PRHDT and FYEKMQ (reference sequence). The J segment lost 2 bases and the V segment lost 2 bases, leaving 13 bases of the junction unmatched. This CDR3 region has 18 residues. Written as DNA, the CDR3 is TGTGCCAGCAGCTTAATGACTCGGCGGGACAGGGTAACCTACGAGCAGTACTTC. Translation: CASSLMTRRDRVTYEQYF.

This clone was picked up a small number of times. The same CDR3 is also encoded by other DNA sequences in this sample. Here the CDR3 DNA reads TGCAGTGCTAGAGCTGGGTATGGCTACACCTTC. Protein: CSARAGYGYTF. V is TRBV20-1 and J is TRBJ1-2; no reliable D call. Germline lookup yields CDR1 DFQATT and CDR2 SNEGSKA (reference sequence). There are 11 residues in the CDR3. Trimming cost V 1 base and J 5 bases, with 5 bases left between them.

This chain connects TRBV19 to TRBJ2-1; a possible D gene is TRBD1 (6 bases). The CDR3 has 13 amino acids. The germline gives CDR1 LNHDA, CDR2 SQIVND (reference sequence). Trimming pared 7 bases from V and 9 bases from J, leaving 16 bases between. The CDR3 spells CASKGAGVGEQFF. CDR3 coding DNA: TGTGCCAGTAAAGGGGCAGGGGTTGGTGAGCAGTTCTTC.

This rearrangement joins TRBV7-9 to TRBJ2-7; D gene ambiguous. The CDR3 contains 13 residues. The V and J ends lost 1 base and 3 bases respectively, with 7 bases between them. CDR1 SEHNR and CDR2 FQNEAQ come from the germline V gene (reference sequence). CDR3: CASSLGSLYEQYF. In nucleotides, the CDR3 is TGTGCCAGCAGCTTAGGATCACTCTACGAGCAGTACTTC.

The chain couples TRBV30 to TRBJ1-1; D uncertain. This CDR3 spans 13 amino acids. V lost 2 bases, J lost 5 bases, and 12 bases lay in between. The germline gives CDR1 GTSNPN, CDR2 SVGIG (reference sequence). This chain's CDR3 is CAWSWVGMTEAFF. As DNA, the CDR3 is TGTGCCTGGAGTTGGGTTGGGATGACTGAAGCTTTCTTT. Filled out from reference TRBV30 and TRBJ1-1, the complete variable domain reads SQTIHQWPATLVQPVGSPLSLECTVEGTSNPNLYWYRQAAGRGLQLLFYSVGIGQISSEVPQNLSASRPQDRQFILSSKKLLLSDSGFYLCAWSWVGMTEAFFGQGTRLTVV.

This clone has a handful of counts. The chain joins TRBV5-1 to TRBJ2-7; TRBD1 aligns across 8 bases. Germline CDR1 SGHRS, CDR2 YFSETQ. There are 13 residues in the CDR3. The V segment lost 7 bases and the J segment 4 bases; nucleotides outside the gene matches: 7. The CDR3 DNA sequence: TGCGCCAGCTGCCAGGGGGCCGATTACGAGCAGTACGTC. Protein product: CASCQGADYEQYV.

Only a few counts were recorded for this clone. This chain uses TRBV20-1 with TRBJ1-2; D remains ambiguous. This CDR3 is 11 amino acids long. The germline CDR1 and CDR2 sequences are DFQATT and SNEGSKA (reference sequence). V was shortened by 4 bases and J by 5 bases, with 8 bases between the two germline ends. CDR3 sequence (DNA): TGCAGTGCTACTATGGGGTATGGCTACACCTTC. Its translation is CSATMGYGYTF.

This chain uses TRBV19 with TRBJ2-5; the D is unclear. V was clipped by 6 bases and J by 2 bases, with 10 bases between them. The CDR3 is 13 residues long. Germline CDR1 reads LNHDA; CDR2 reads SQIVND (reference sequence). The CDR3: CASSSGPQETQYF. The CDR3 DNA reads TGTGCCAGTAGCTCCGGGCCACAAGAGACCCAGTACTTC.

This clone came up a few times. This chain links TRBV27 with TRBJ1-2; D call uncertain. The germline gives CDR1 MNHEY, CDR2 SMNVEV (reference sequence). This CDR3 comprises 13 residues. V lost 5 bases, J lost 4 bases, and 11 bases lay in between. CDR3 amino acids: CASSPGNLYGYTF. The CDR3 nucleotides read TGTGCCAGCAGTCCGGGAAACCTCTATGGCTACACCTTC.

The rearrangement links TRBV7-2 to TRBJ2-7, with 7 bases fitting TRBD2. From germline, CDR1 is SGHTA and CDR2 FQGNSA. This CDR3 comprises 18 residues. With V trimmed by 0 bases and J by 4 bases, 15 bases remained unmatched. The CDR3 loop is CASSLAPIGGTTLYEQYV. CDR3 DNA: TGTGCCAGCAGCTTAGCCCCGATCGGGGGGACTACGTTATACGAGCAGTACGTC.